The 29 T cell receptor beta chains in this list originate from one sample, sequenced in a study of blood T cell repertoires in COVID-19. The repertoire was sequenced with immunoSEQ multiplex PCR; TCRdb's copy has only in-frame clones and lacks some. The sample includes 20,000 or so clones, 89% of them seen just once. Sequenced sample: peripheral blood. Receptors originate from a human donor in a cohort sampled during active COVID-19.

V gene TRBV7-6 combines with J gene TRBJ1-2; 10 nucleotides line up with TRBD1. Losses at the gene ends were 1 base for V and 0 bases for J; bases not matched to a gene: 2. The CDR3 totals 16 residues. CDR1 and CDR2 from the germline V gene are SGHVS and FNYEAQ. As DNA, the CDR3 is TGTGCCAGCAGCTTAGGGACAGGGGGTACTAACTATGGCTACACCTTC. This sequence encodes CASSLGTGGTNYGYTF. Full variable domain (missing parts from reference TRBV7-6 and TRBJ1-2): GAGVSQSPRYKVTKRGQDVALRCDPISGHVSLYWYRQALGQGPEFLTYFNYEAQQDKSGLPNDRFSAERPEGSISTLTIQRTEQRDSAMYRCASSLGTGGTNYGYTFGSGTRLTVV.

This sequence joins TRBV6-6 and TRBJ2-2; 10 bases align to TRBD2. Looked up from germline, CDR1 is MNHNY and CDR2 is SVGAGI (reference sequence). This CDR3 contains 15 residues. The V segment lost 6 bases and the J segment 0 bases; nucleotides outside the gene matches: 1. The CDR3 sequence: CASRGLAANTGELFF. In DNA, the CDR3 is TGTGCCAGCAGAGGACTAGCGGCGAACACCGGGGAGCTGTTTTTT.

A few counts support this clone. The chain links TRBV10-1 to TRBJ1-1; TRBD1 matches 9 bases. V lost 6 bases and J lost 2; bases outside the gene matches: 4. The CDR3 loop spans 14 amino acids. CDR1 and CDR2 (germline): WNHNN, SYGVQD (reference sequence). CDR3 residues: CASRLDRGNTEAFF. The DNA of the CDR3 is TGCGCCAGCAGGTTGGACAGGGGAAACACTGAAGCTTTCTTT.

The J gene is TRBJ1-6, the V gene TRBV2; D gene uncertain. The CDR3 extends over 15 amino acids. CDR1 SNHLY and CDR2 FYNNEI come from the germline V gene. With 1 base removed from V and 9 bases from J, the gap between germline ends came to 13 bases. The CDR3: CASSEVFGMGSPLHF. CDR3 nucleotide sequence: TGTGCCAGCAGTGAAGTCTTCGGGATGGGTTCACCCCTCCACTTT.

The gene calls are TRBV15 and TRBJ2-7, with a weak D call TRBD2 (6 bases). The CDR3 is 16 amino acids. V was cut by 1 base and J by 2 bases, with 15 bases left in between. Germline CDR1 and CDR2: LNHNV and YYDKDF (reference sequence). The CDR3: CATSRGPGGVAYEQYF. CDR3 nucleotides: TGTGCCACCAGCAGAGGGCCAGGAGGGGTAGCCTACGAGCAGTACTTC.

The rearrangement joins TRBV4-1 to TRBJ1-1, with 7 bases matching TRBD1. Trimming cost V 1 base and J 4 bases; bases outside gene matches: 3. This CDR3 has 14 residues. Looked up from germline, CDR1 is MGHRA and CDR2 is YSYEKL. CDR3 residues: CASSQGQGTTEAFF. The CDR3 nucleotides read TGCGCCAGCAGCCAAGGACAGGGTACCACTGAAGCTTTCTTT.

The J gene is TRBJ2-5, the V gene TRBV5-1, with D maybe TRBD2 (5 bases). The CDR3 is 13 residues long. The germline V gene encodes CDR1 SGHRS and CDR2 YFSETQ. Trimming cost V 7 bases and J 1 base, with 11 bases left between them. CDR3 nucleotides: TGCGCCAGCTTCCTCCGGGGCCAAGAGACCCAGTACTTC. It is translated as CASFLRGQETQYF.

V is TRBV30 and J is TRBJ1-1, with 8 nucleotides matching TRBD1. V lost 2 bases to trimming and J lost 4 bases; unmatched junction nucleotides: 6. This CDR3 comprises 14 residues. Germline V gene lookup returns CDR1 GTSNPN and CDR2 SVGIG (reference sequence). The CDR3 protein is CAWSSRTGSTEAFF. As DNA, the CDR3 is TGTGCCTGGAGTTCGCGGACAGGGAGCACTGAAGCTTTCTTT.

The V call is TRBV29-1, the J call TRBJ2-3; TRBD2 matches at 12 bases. Germline assignment: CDR1 SQVTM and CDR2 ANQGSEA. The length of the CDR3 is 16 residues. J was trimmed by 5 bases and V by 6 bases; bases with no gene match: 12. CDR3 nucleotides: TGCAGCGTGGACCCTAGCGGGAGGGCCCCTATAGATACGCAGTATTTT. Encoded protein: CSVDPSGRAPIDTQYF.

The gene calls are TRBV5-4 and TRBJ2-3; 10 bases match TRBD2. Trimming at V came to 2 bases and at J to 3 bases, leaving 6 bases not matched to a gene. Germline loops: CDR1 SGHNT, CDR2 YYREEE (reference sequence). This CDR3 contains 16 residues. The CDR3 DNA is TGTGCCAGCAGCTTCAAGCTAGCGGGAGTTACAGATACGCAGTATTTT. Protein product: CASSFKLAGVTDTQYF.

This clone was observed a single time. The rearrangement joins TRBV6-5 to TRBJ2-3; a possible D gene is TRBD1 (5 bases). Deletions cut 7 bases from V and 6 bases from J, with 17 bases between. From germline, CDR1 is MNHEY and CDR2 SVGAGI. This CDR3 is 14 amino acids long. Here the CDR3 reads CASTWAASGDTQYF. CDR3 nucleotides: TGTGCCAGCACCTGGGCGGCCTCAGGGGATACGCAGTATTTT.

The chain has TRBV6-5 and TRBJ2-5, with 7 bases identical to TRBD2. The CDR3 runs 13 residues. The J segment lost 6 bases and the V segment lost 6 bases, leaving 7 bases of the junction unmatched. Per the germline V gene, CDR1 is MNHEY and CDR2 is SVGAGI. CDR3 DNA sequence: TGTGCCAGCAGCGGGACTATAGGAAAGACCCAGTACTTC. Residues: CASSGTIGKTQYF.

In its sample, this clone was seen a few times. The V call is TRBV18, the J call TRBJ1-1; TRBD1 aligns across 8 bases. Germline lookup yields CDR1 KGHSH and CDR2 LQKENI. This CDR3 is 13 amino acids long. V was pared by 3 bases and J by 3 bases, with 0 bases of the junction left unmatched. The CDR3 sequence is CASSPGQDTEAFF. CDR3 coding DNA: TGTGCCAGCTCACCGGGACAGGACACTGAAGCTTTCTTT.

The chain recombines TRBV7-9 with TRBJ2-1, with TRBD2 matching 7 bases. The CDR3 covers 15 residues. CDR1 and CDR2 (germline): SEHNR, FQNEAQ (reference sequence). Trimming took 5 bases from V and 4 from J; bases not matched to a gene: 8. The CDR3 spells CASSGDRGEYNEQFF. Written as DNA, the CDR3 is TGTGCCAGCAGCGGGGACCGGGGGGAGTACAATGAGCAGTTCTTC. The full variable domain, with the rest looked up from reference TRBV7-9 and TRBJ2-1, is DTGVSQNPRHKITKRGQNVTFRCDPISEHNRLYWYRQTLGQGPEFLTYFQNEAQLEKSRLLSDRFSAERPKGSFSTLEIQRTEQGDSAMYLCASSGDRGEYNEQFFGPGTRLTVL.

The chain combines TRBV5-1 with TRBJ2-3; 11 bases map to TRBD2. Germline CDR1 SGHRS, CDR2 YFSETQ. The junction had 4 bases not matched to a gene; V was cut back by 5 bases and J by 2 bases. This CDR3 spans 15 amino acids. CDR3 sequence (DNA): TGCGCCAGCAGAAAGACTAGCGGGGACACAGATACGCAGTATTTT. Encoded protein: CASRKTSGDTDTQYF. Looking up the rest from reference TRBV5-1 and TRBJ2-3 gives the full variable domain: KAGVTQTPRYLIKTRGQQVTLSCSPISGHRSVSWYQQTPGQGLQFLFEYFSETQRNKGNFPGRFSGRQFSNSRSEMNVSTLELGDSALYLCASRKTSGDTDTQYFGPGTRLTVL.

The V call is TRBV6-6, the J call TRBJ2-7; D might be TRBD1 (6 bases). The CDR3 totals 15 residues. The V end lost 4 bases, the J end lost 0 bases, and 13 bases lay between the germline ends. Germline values: CDR1 MNHNY, CDR2 SVGAGI (reference sequence). CDR3 region: CASSSPGHSSYEQYF. The CDR3 bases are TGTGCCAGCAGTTCACCGGGACATAGCTCCTACGAGCAGTACTTC.

Details on this clone: Distinct nucleotide sequences in the sample also encode this CDR3. The gene calls are TRBV7-6 and TRBJ2-5, with D hard to call. The CDR3 runs to 12 residues. The V and J ends lost 4 bases and 2 bases respectively, with 5 bases between them. The V gene's germline CDR1 is SGHVS and CDR2 FNYEAQ. DNA for the CDR3: TGTGCCAGCAGCTCCAGACAAGAGACCCAGTACTTC. Protein sequence: CASSSRQETQYF.

This chain links TRBV15 with TRBJ2-1; 12 nucleotides align to TRBD2. CDR3 length: 20 amino acids. The germline CDR1 and CDR2 sequences are LNHNV and YYDKDF (reference sequence). V was pared by 0 bases and J by 5 bases, with 14 bases of the junction left unmatched. CDR3 amino acids: CATSRDFRLAGGLANNEQFF. The CDR3, as DNA: TGTGCCACCAGCAGAGATTTTCGGCTAGCGGGGGGGCTGGCGAACAATGAGCAGTTCTTC.

The DNA for the CDR3 is TGTGCCAGCAGCTTAGACGGGGCCGGGGGGCAGTATTTT. This codes for CASSLDGAGGQYF. V and J are TRBV7-2 and TRBJ2-3; perhaps TRBD2 as D (6 bases). The CDR3 totals 13 residues. CDR1 SGHTA and CDR2 FQGNSA come from the germline V gene. The V gene lost 1 base and the J gene lost 11 bases, with 13 bases spanning the gap.

The chain uses TRBV7-2 and TRBJ2-1; D perhaps matches TRBD1 (6 bases). The CDR3 is made up of 18 amino acids. The germline V gene has CDR1 SGHTA and CDR2 FQGNSA. The V and J ends lost 1 base and 15 bases respectively, with 31 bases between them. CDR3 sequence (DNA): TGTGCCAGCAGCTTAGAGCCAGGGGCCGCTTCGCGCCCTGAAGGGGTGTTCTTC. Amino acid sequence: CASSLEPGAASRPEGVFF.

A single count supports this clone. The chain couples TRBV4-1 to TRBJ1-1; a possible D gene is TRBD1 (6 bases). Germline CDR1 and CDR2: MGHRA and YSYEKL. The CDR3 loop spans 15 amino acids. V lost 0 bases, J lost 10 bases, and 18 bases lay in between. CDR3 residues: CASSQEGAGEGAAFF. CDR3 DNA: TGCGCCAGCAGCCAAGAGGGGGCAGGGGAAGGGGCAGCTTTCTTT.

The chain carries TRBV7-9 and TRBJ1-6; the D gene is possibly TRBD1 (6 bases). The V gene lost 0 bases and the J gene lost 7 bases, with 13 bases spanning the gap. Germline V gene data show CDR1 as SEHNR and CDR2 as FQNEAQ (reference sequence). This CDR3 has 16 residues. In DNA, the CDR3 is TGTGCCAGCAGCTTAGCGCGAGGGGGGGGGAATTCACCCCTCCACTTT. It translates to CASSLARGGGNSPLHF.

The rearrangement uses TRBV12-3 or TRBV12-4 and TRBJ1-1; 11 nucleotides agree with TRBD1. After removal of 6 bases from V and 8 bases from J, the junction contained 2 bases not matched to a gene. This CDR3 region has 12 residues. The CDR3 is CASRDRGREAFF. The DNA for the CDR3 is TGTGCCAGCAGGGACAGGGGGCGCGAAGCTTTCTTT.

The chain links TRBV7-9 to TRBJ2-5, with D maybe TRBD2 (5 bases). Germline lookup yields CDR1 SEHNR and CDR2 FQNEAQ (reference sequence). The CDR3 is 14 amino acids. V shed 8 bases and J shed 5 bases, with 18 bases lying between them. The DNA for the CDR3 is TGTGCCAGCCTCCTAGGGAGATCCAGTGAGACCCAGTACTTC. Protein product: CASLLGRSSETQYF.

The chain carries TRBV19 and TRBJ1-5; D uncertain. Trimming cost V 1 base and J 4 bases, with 5 bases left between them. In germline, CDR1 is LNHDA, CDR2 SQIVND (reference sequence). This CDR3 is built from 13 residues. CDR3 nucleotide sequence: TGTGCCAGTAGTATAGCGGGGAATCAGCCCCAGCATTTT. Protein: CASSIAGNQPQHF. The whole variable domain, remainder taken from reference TRBV19 and TRBJ1-5, is DGGITQSPKYLFRKEGQNVTLSCEQNLNHDAMYWYRQDPGQGLRLIYYSQIVNDFQKGDIAEGYSVSREKKESFPLTVTSAQKNPTAFYLCASSIAGNQPQHFGDGTRLSIL.

This sequence joins TRBV6-5 and TRBJ2-5; D ambiguous. The CDR3 sequence is 14 residues long. Trimming removed 6 bases from V and 8 bases from J, with 19 bases in between. The germline CDR1 and CDR2 sequences are MNHEY and SVGAGI. CDR3 nucleotide sequence: TGTGCCAGCAGGAGAAGCGCCAGTTTGGTAACCCAGTACTTC. This sequence encodes CASRRSASLVTQYF.

In this sample, this clone turned up once. The chain joins TRBV5-6 to TRBJ2-3; 14 nucleotides match TRBD2. This CDR3 contains 16 residues. Looked up from germline, CDR1 is SGHDT and CDR2 is YYEEEE. V dropped 4 bases and J dropped 4; count of bases not matched to a gene: 5. The CDR3 sequence: CASSLRLAGGSDTQYF. DNA for the CDR3: TGTGCCAGCAGCCTCCGACTAGCGGGGGGGTCAGATACGCAGTATTTT.

The V call is TRBV19, the J call TRBJ2-3; 12 positions agree with TRBD2. J was trimmed by 4 bases and V by 1 base; bases with no gene match: 9. From germline, CDR1 is LNHDA and CDR2 SQIVND (reference sequence). This CDR3 has 18 residues. DNA of the CDR3: TGTGCCAGTAGTATAGTCTCGACTAGCGGGGGAAGGGCAGATACGCAGTATTTT. This sequence encodes CASSIVSTSGGRADTQYF.

The chain is built from TRBV30 and TRBJ1-2, with D perhaps matching TRBD1 (6 bases). The CDR3 spans 12 residues. CDR1 is GTSNPN, CDR2 SVGIG, per germline (reference sequence). The ends were cut back, 5 bases at V and 4 bases at J, with 11 bases in the middle. This CDR3 reads CAWFGRGYGYTF. The CDR3 coding sequence is TGTGCCTGGTTTGGCAGGGGCTATGGCTACACCTTC.